A selection of T cell receptor beta chains follows, all from one sample in a study of blood T cell repertoires in COVID-19. TCRdb's copy holds only in-frame clones and misses some; the assay was immunoSEQ multiplex PCR. The data contain under 55,000 clones, 70% to 90% of them singletons. Sequencing was performed on peripheral blood. The receptors here all came from a human donor in a cohort sampled during active COVID-19. Each CDR3 is given with its conserved first and last residue. The order of the fields is V gene, J gene, clone size, D gene, CDR3 protein, CDR3 DNA. A D gene is named only where the DNA matches it firmly. Rows give clone size only sometimes, using once, few, many, or a class for an expanded clone.

>TRBV6-2/TRBV6-3|TRBJ2-5|.|TRBD1
CASSSYWGQGSETQYF
TGTGCCAGCAGTTCATACTGGGGACAGGGCAGCGAGACCCAGTACTTC
>TRBV9|TRBJ1-2|.|.
CASNRFQESPDGYTF
TGTGCCAGCAACCGCTTCCAAGAGAGCCCCGATGGCTACACCTTC
>TRBV7-9|TRBJ1-4|.|.
CASSLGGQNNEKLFF
TGTGCCAGCAGCTTGGGGGGGCAGAATAATGAAAAACTGTTTTTT
>TRBV18|TRBJ2-7|once|TRBD1
CASSLRGQGGSEQYF
TGTGCCAGCTCACTGCGGGGACAGGGTGGTAGCGAGCAGTACTTC
>TRBV9|TRBJ1-6|.|.
CASSLGPSREGSPLHF
TGTGCCAGCAGCTTAGGGCCCTCGAGGGAGGGTTCACCCCTCCACTTT
>TRBV19|TRBJ1-1|once|.
CASSISKQGRGEAFF
TGTGCCAGTAGTATCTCAAAACAGGGTCGCGGTGAAGCTTTCTTT
>TRBV5-1|TRBJ1-1|once|TRBD1
CASSDRQGALAEAFF
TGCGCCAGCAGCGACCGCCAGGGGGCGTTGGCTGAAGCTTTCTTT
>TRBV30|TRBJ2-4|.|.
CAWRTGYGKNIQYF
TGTGCCTGGCGCACGGGGTACGGCAAAAACATTCAGTACTTC
>TRBV7-2|TRBJ1-3|once|.
CASSSGSSSGNTIYF
TGTGCCAGCAGCTCCGGTTCTTCTTCTGGAAACACCATATATTTT
>TRBV6-5|TRBJ1-4|.|.
CASSYDSAATNEKLFF
TGTGCCAGCAGTTACGACAGCGCAGCAACTAATGAAAAACTGTTTTTT
>TRBV18|TRBJ1-1|.|.
CASSPLPKVTGGNTEAFF
TGTGCCAGCTCACCACTCCCCAAGGTGACAGGAGGAAACACTGAAGCTTTCTTT
>TRBV7-6|TRBJ2-2|.|.
CASSLGAEDGELFF
TGTGCCAGCAGCTTAGGCGCGGAAGACGGGGAGCTGTTTTTT
>TRBV9|TRBJ2-7|.|TRBD2
CASSGRLGTSGSYEQYF
TGTGCCAGCAGCGGCAGGCTCGGGACTAGCGGCTCCTACGAGCAGTACTTC
>TRBV19|TRBJ1-5|.|.
CASKVVGANQPQHF
TGTGCCAGTAAGGTTGTAGGGGCCAATCAGCCCCAGCATTTT
>TRBV11-3|TRBJ2-3|.|TRBD2
CASSSDGGGGTDTQYF
TGTGCCAGCAGCTCGGATGGTGGGGGGGGCACAGATACGCAGTATTTT
>TRBV3-1/TRBV3-2|TRBJ1-2|.|TRBD1
CASSQDWRGRVPYTF
TGTGCCAGCAGCCAAGATTGGAGGGGGCGGGTCCCCTACACCTTC
>TRBV27|TRBJ2-1|.|.
CASSYTGLLGREQFF
TGTGCCAGCAGTTATACAGGGTTGTTAGGCAGGGAGCAGTTCTTC
>TRBV2|TRBJ1-2|.|.
CARGGRVDRGYTF
TGTGCCAGGGGGGGAAGGGTGGATAGAGGCTACACCTTC
>TRBV6-5|TRBJ1-1|few|.
CASSSYRNMNTEAFF
TGTGCCAGCAGTTCTTACAGGAACATGAACACTGAAGCTTTCTTT
>TRBV5-1|TRBJ1-2|few|.
CASSLNEGDYGYTF
TGCGCCAGCAGCTTGAATGAGGGGGACTATGGCTACACCTTC
>TRBV5-6|TRBJ2-3|.|.
CASSLVQGGPDTQYF
TGTGCCAGCAGCTTGGTACAGGGTGGCCCAGATACGCAGTATTTT
>TRBV19|TRBJ1-5|.|TRBD1
CASSLRTGQIANQPQHF
TGTGCCAGTAGTCTCAGGACAGGGCAAATCGCCAATCAGCCCCAGCATTTT
>TRBV4-1|TRBJ2-2|.|TRBD1
CASSHEGAPNTGELFF
TGCGCCAGCAGCCACGAGGGGGCCCCGAACACCGGGGAGCTGTTTTTT
>TRBV19|TRBJ2-5|once|.
CASSSGDHTGETQYF
TGTGCCAGTAGTTCGGGGGACCACACCGGAGAGACCCAGTACTTC
>TRBV25-1|TRBJ2-1|.|TRBD2
CASSLSGGDYNEQFF
TGTGCCAGCAGTCTTAGCGGGGGGGATTACAATGAGCAGTTCTTC
>TRBV29-1|TRBJ1-1|.|.
CSVAPTGYTEAFF
TGCAGCGTTGCCCCCACAGGTTACACTGAAGCTTTCTTT
>TRBV19|TRBJ1-6|.|TRBD1
CASSTTGSDSPLHF
TGTGCCAGTAGTACGACAGGGTCTGACTCACCCCTCCACTTT
>TRBV3-1/TRBV3-2|TRBJ2-3|.|TRBD1
CASKSGGRTDTQYF
TGTGCCAGCAAATCAGGGGGCAGGACAGATACGCAGTATTTT
>TRBV7-6|TRBJ1-2|.|.
CASSLELGANYGYTF
TGTGCCAGCAGCTTAGAGCTAGGCGCTAACTATGGCTACACCTTC
>TRBV7-2|TRBJ1-4|.|.
CASSLSIGSEKLFF
TGTGCCAGCAGCCTTTCTATCGGGAGTGAAAAACTGTTTTTT
>TRBV10-3|TRBJ1-2|.|.
CAISGIQQGSGYTF
TGTGCCATCAGTGGGATACAGCAGGGGAGTGGCTACACCTTC
>TRBV6-6|TRBJ1-5|.|.
CASTGIPYNQPQHF
TGTGCCAGCACGGGGATCCCTTACAATCAGCCCCAGCATTTT
>TRBV7-9|TRBJ2-3|.|TRBD2
CASAGGSGGRADTQYF
TGTGCCAGCGCGGGGGGTAGCGGGGGTCGGGCGGATACGCAGTATTTT
>TRBV3-1/TRBV3-2|TRBJ2-5|few|.
CASSQSSRQETQYF
TGTGCCAGCAGCCAATCATCCCGGCAAGAGACCCAGTACTTC
>TRBV2|TRBJ1-2|.|TRBD1
CASLSRQGPNYGYTF
TGTGCCAGCTTGTCGCGACAGGGCCCTAACTATGGCTACACCTTC
>TRBV3-1/TRBV3-2|TRBJ2-3|.|TRBD2
CASSPRRGTSGGILGPSRQYF
TGTGCCAGCAGCCCTCGACGCGGGACTAGCGGGGGTATCTTAGGGCCATCGAGGCAGTATTTT
>TRBV2|TRBJ1-4|.|TRBD1
CASARTGANEKLFF
TGTGCCAGCGCGCGGACAGGAGCTAATGAAAAACTGTTTTTT
>TRBV11-2|TRBJ1-1|.|TRBD1
CASSLRGQGRAFF
TGTGCCAGCAGCCTCAGGGGACAGGGCAGAGCTTTCTTT
>TRBV7-9|TRBJ2-7|once|.
CASSLSRYEQYF
TGTGCCAGCAGCTTATCCAGGTACGAGCAGTACTTC
>TRBV5-1|TRBJ2-5|.|TRBD1
CASSGQGAEGTQYF
TGCGCCAGCAGTGGACAGGGGGCTGAAGGGACCCAGTACTTC
>TRBV4-1|TRBJ2-1|.|TRBD1
CASSQVGTGGYNEQFF
TGCGCCAGCAGCCAAGTCGGGACAGGGGGGTACAATGAGCAGTTCTTC
>TRBV2|TRBJ1-1|once|.
CASRPDSMNTEAFF
TGTGCCAGCAGGCCGGACTCTATGAACACTGAAGCTTTCTTT
>TRBV3-1/TRBV3-2|TRBJ1-5|.|TRBD1
CASSQDRTNQPQHF
TGTGCCAGCAGCCAGGACAGGACGAATCAGCCCCAGCATTTT
>TRBV21-1|TRBJ1-2|once|.
CASSHPRKEGDTF
TGTGCCAGCAGCCATCCCCGGAAGGAGGGAGACACCTTC
>TRBV5-4|TRBJ2-1|.|TRBD2
CASSLFGTSGANEQFF
TGTGCCAGCAGCTTGTTTGGGACTAGCGGGGCCAATGAGCAGTTCTTC
>TRBV19|TRBJ1-5|.|.
CASSIEETPLRKPQHF
TGTGCCAGTAGTATTGAAGAGACCCCCTTGAGGAAGCCCCAGCATTTT
>TRBV6-2/TRBV6-3|TRBJ2-7|.|TRBD1
CASSYSGQGGYEQYF
TGTGCCAGCAGTTACTCGGGACAGGGAGGATACGAGCAGTACTTC
>TRBV3-1/TRBV3-2|TRBJ2-5|.|TRBD2
CASSHGRGGGGETQYF
TGTGCCAGCAGCCACGGGCGCGGGGGGGGCGGGGAGACCCAGTACTTC
>TRBV2|TRBJ2-5|.|TRBD1
CASRPGQGQETQYF
TGTGCCAGCAGACCCGGACAGGGGCAAGAGACCCAGTACTTC
>TRBV10-1|TRBJ2-1|few|TRBD1
CASSESLAQGYLFF
TGCGCCAGCAGTGAGTCGTTGGCACAGGGGTATTTGTTCTTC
>TRBV7-9|TRBJ2-1|.|TRBD1
CASSTRQGAYEQFF
TGTGCCAGCAGCACTAGACAGGGGGCCTATGAGCAGTTCTTC
>TRBV4-2|TRBJ2-3|.|TRBD1
CASSQEIGGQGARGTQYF
TGTGCCAGCAGCCAAGAGATAGGGGGACAGGGGGCGAGGGGTACGCAGTATTTT
>TRBV12-5|TRBJ1-5|.|TRBD1
CASGRQGTSNQPQHF
TGTGCTAGTGGCCGACAGGGGACTAGCAATCAGCCCCAGCATTTT